These 20 T cell receptor beta chains were sequenced from one sample in a study of HIV-infected patients and healthy controls. TCRdb reprocessed the 5' RACE reads with MiXCR, giving one entry per CDR3 protein. The table has approximately 67,000 distinct CDR3 sequences, 16% seen once. The specimen sequenced was CD4+ T cells from blood. The receptors originated from a human donor in good health.

The chain uses TRBV6-5 and TRBJ1-1; D is ambiguous. This CDR3 is built from 13 residues. CDR1 MNHEY and CDR2 SVGAGI come from the germline V gene. Trimming took 3 bases from V and 3 from J, leaving 8 bases between them. In nucleotides, the CDR3 is TGTGCCAGCAGTTATTACAGCCACACTGAAGCTTTCTTT. This sequence encodes CASSYYSHTEAFF.

The CDR3 loop reads CASRPRGRSYEQYF. The DNA for the CDR3 is TGTGCCAGCAGACCCAGGGGCCGCTCCTACGAGCAGTACTTC. The chain combines TRBV12-3 or TRBV12-4 with TRBJ2-7, with a tentative D call TRBD1 (6 bases). The CDR3 is 14 residues long. Between the trimmed V and J ends, which lost 6 bases and 0 bases, there was a span of 12 bases.

The V call is TRBV4-3, the J call TRBJ1-3; a possible D gene is TRBD1 (5 bases). V was pared by 0 bases and J by 3 bases, with 15 bases between. The CDR3 loop spans 17 amino acids. Germline V CDR1 and CDR2: LGHNA, YSLEER. The CDR3 is CASSQEIGHGFGNTIYF. CDR3 in DNA: TGCGCCAGCAGCCAAGAGATCGGACACGGTTTTGGAAACACCATATATTTT.

This clonotype occurred a few times. The chain links TRBV18 to TRBJ2-7; TRBD2 matches 12 bases. V was clipped by 3 bases and J by 1 base; unmatched bases: 4. Germline V gives CDR1 KGHSH, CDR2 LQKENI. The CDR3 runs 16 residues. The CDR3 region is CASSPEGLAGSYEQYF. The DNA of the CDR3 is TGTGCCAGCTCACCGGAAGGACTAGCGGGGTCCTACGAGCAGTACTTC.

This clonotype was picked up many times. The gene calls are TRBV7-3 and TRBJ2-3; 10 bases are shared with TRBD2. V was pared by 3 bases and J by 3 bases, with 6 bases of the junction left unmatched. This CDR3 contains 16 residues. Per the germline V gene, CDR1 is SGHTA and CDR2 is FQGTGA. This chain's CDR3 is CASSFQRGGGTDTQYF. The CDR3 region has the DNA TGTGCCAGCAGCTTCCAGCGGGGGGGCGGGACAGATACGCAGTATTTT. The full variable domain, with the rest looked up from reference TRBV7-3 and TRBJ2-3, is GAGVSQTPSNKVTEKGKYVELRCDPISGHTALYWYRQSLGQGPEFLIYFQGTGAADDSGLPNDRFFAVRPEGSVSTLKIQRTERGDSAVYLCASSFQRGGGTDTQYFGPGTRLTVL.

V and J are TRBV18 and TRBJ2-7; weak D call: TRBD1 (5 bases). Trimming pared 4 bases from V and 6 bases from J, leaving 19 bases between. This CDR3 has 15 residues. Germline loops: CDR1 KGHSH, CDR2 LQKENI. Here the CDR3 DNA reads TGTGCCAGCTCACTTTACCTGGGAACGGACACCGAGCAGTACTTC. Translating it yields CASSLYLGTDTEQYF.

A few counts support this clonotype. The rearrangement uses TRBV7-2 and TRBJ2-1, with 7 positions matching TRBD2. V lost 1 base and J lost 10; bases outside the gene matches: 4. The germline V gene encodes CDR1 SGHTA and CDR2 FQGNSA. The CDR3 runs 13 residues. This chain's CDR3 is CASSLVELAEQFF. In DNA form, the CDR3 reads TGTGCCAGCAGCTTAGTTGAACTAGCGGAGCAGTTCTTC. Supplemented by reference TRBV7-2 and TRBJ2-1, the full variable domain reads GAGVSQSPSNKVTEKGKDVELRCDPISGHTALYWYRQSLGQGLEFLIYFQGNSAPDKSGLPSDRFSAERTGGSVSTLTIQRTQQEDSAVYLCASSLVELAEQFFGPGTRLTVL.

This clonotype was counted between two and nine times. This chain links TRBV20-1 with TRBJ2-3; 10 bases map to TRBD2. Trimming took 2 bases from V and 1 from J; bases not matched to a gene: 3. The V gene's germline CDR1 is DFQATT and CDR2 SNEGSKA (reference sequence). This CDR3 has 15 amino acids. Here the CDR3 reads CSARKGTSGTDTQYF. The CDR3, as DNA: TGCAGTGCTAGAAAAGGGACTAGCGGCACAGATACGCAGTATTTT.

This clonotype was seen many times. The CDR3 coding sequence is TGTGCCAGCAGGACCCTACTAGCGGGGGGTCCCGGGGAGCTGTTTTTT. It translates to CASRTLLAGGPGELFF. The genes are TRBV6-2 or TRBV6-3 and TRBJ2-2; TRBD2 matches at 12 bases. CDR3 length: 16 amino acids. Unmatched junction bases numbered 8, after V lost 6 bases and J lost 6 bases. Germline CDR1 is MNHEY and CDR2 is SVGEGT.

This clonotype was counted many times. The chain uses TRBV4-3 and TRBJ2-1; the match to TRBD2 covers 7 bases. Unmatched junction bases numbered 4, after V lost 0 bases and J lost 2 bases. CDR3 length: 16 residues. Germline-derived CDR1 and CDR2 are LGHNA and YSLEER. The CDR3 loop is CASSQDPGGTYNEQFF. CDR3 nucleotides: TGCGCCAGCAGCCAAGATCCGGGAGGAACCTACAATGAGCAGTTCTTC.

This clonotype was seen repeatedly, ten times or more. The chain uses TRBV7-9 and TRBJ1-5; no definite D call. This CDR3 contains 14 residues. The V end was cut by 1 base, the J end by 1 base, with 5 bases between. In germline, CDR1 is SEHNR, CDR2 FQNEAQ (reference sequence). The CDR3 reads CASSLDSSNQPQHF. In DNA, the CDR3 is TGTGCCAGCAGCTTAGACTCGAGCAATCAGCCCCAGCATTTT.

The chain carries TRBV29-1 and TRBJ1-2; D not resolved. V was clipped by 3 bases and J by 4 bases, with 9 bases between them. Germline values: CDR1 SQVTM, CDR2 ANQGSEA. The CDR3 is made up of 12 amino acids. CDR3 bases: TGCAGCGTTGAGCCGGGTTCCTATGGCTACACCTTC. Protein: CSVEPGSYGYTF.

The rearrangement uses TRBV14 and TRBJ1-2; 7 bases line up with TRBD1. After removal of 2 bases from V and 0 bases from J, the junction contained 9 bases not matched to a gene. This CDR3 has 17 amino acids. Per the germline V gene, CDR1 is SGHDN and CDR2 is FVKESK. The CDR3 loop reads CASSQRQGIQANYGYTF. CDR3 DNA sequence: TGTGCCAGCAGCCAAAGACAGGGAATACAAGCTAACTATGGCTACACCTTC.

This clonotype was detected only once. A read error may explain this, as a much larger clone is one base away. It is likely a read error, because the conserved phenylalanine at the end of the CDR3 is missing. The V call is TRBV2, the J call TRBJ1-1, with 7 bases lining up with TRBD1. V gave up 9 bases and J gave up 4 bases; unmatched junction bases: 8. Germline CDR1 and CDR2: SNHLY and FYNNEI. The length of the CDR3 is 13 residues. The CDR3 sequence is CARVRTGSTEAFL. In DNA, the CDR3 is TGTGCCAGAGTTAGGACAGGAAGCACTGAAGCTTTCTTA.

This clonotype rates as medium-sized. J is TRBJ2-3 and V is TRBV18; 7 bases agree with TRBD2. Germline CDR1 and CDR2: KGHSH and LQKENI. The CDR3 consists of 17 residues. The J segment lost 1 base and the V segment lost 6 bases, leaving 13 bases of the junction unmatched. The CDR3 bases are TGTGCCAGCTCCGCGACCTGGACTAGTTTGGGCACAGATACGCAGTATTTT. Protein sequence: CASSATWTSLGTDTQYF.

This clonotype was counted between two and nine times. The chain employs TRBV13 and TRBJ2-7, with 9 bases identical to TRBD1. The J segment lost 2 bases and the V segment lost 3 bases, leaving 2 bases of the junction unmatched. This CDR3 is built from 14 residues. Germline lookup yields CDR1 PRHDT and CDR2 FYEKMQ (reference sequence). The CDR3 loop reads CASSFRDRAYEQYF. Here the CDR3 DNA reads TGTGCCAGCAGCTTCCGGGACAGGGCCTACGAGCAGTACTTC.

This clonotype occurred many times. This chain links TRBV29-1 with TRBJ1-5; unclear D gene. The CDR3 covers 11 residues. V gave up 4 bases and J gave up 9 bases, with 10 bases separating them. Germline loops: CDR1 SQVTM, CDR2 ANQGSEA. The CDR3 DNA follows: TGCAGCGTTGGAGAATCAGGGCCCCAGCATTTT. Its protein is CSVGESGPQHF.

This clonotype was seen a handful of times. The V call is TRBV7-9, the J call TRBJ1-1; D is unresolved. Germline V lookup: CDR1 SEHNR, CDR2 FQNEAQ (reference sequence). The length of the CDR3 is 12 residues. Trimming shortened V by 4 bases and J by 2 bases, and 5 bases separated the two germline ends. The CDR3: CASSWVNTEAFF. In DNA form, the CDR3 reads TGTGCCAGCAGCTGGGTCAACACTGAAGCTTTCTTT. Full variable domain (missing parts from reference TRBV7-9 and TRBJ1-1): DTGVSQNPRHKITKRGQNVTFRCDPISEHNRLYWYRQTLGQGPEFLTYFQNEAQLEKSRLLSDRFSAERPKGSFSTLEIQRTEQGDSAMYLCASSWVNTEAFFGQGTRLTVV.

The V and J genes are TRBV6-6 and TRBJ1-5; a possible D gene is TRBD1 (5 bases). The CDR3 is 15 residues long. Germline V gene sequence: CDR1 MNHNY, CDR2 SVGAGI (reference sequence). Trimming pared 2 bases from V and 2 bases from J, leaving 10 bases between. The CDR3 here is CASSYAGVGNQPQHF. The DNA of the CDR3 is TGTGCCAGCAGTTACGCGGGGGTTGGCAATCAGCCCCAGCATTTT.

The chain uses TRBV12-3 or TRBV12-4 and TRBJ1-6, with 9 bases fitting TRBD1. V was clipped by 3 bases and J by 8 bases; unmatched bases: 8. CDR3 size: 16 residues. CDR3 amino acids: CASSFFPGQGYSPLHF. CDR3 nucleotide sequence: TGTGCCAGCAGTTTCTTTCCGGGACAGGGTTATTCACCCCTCCACTTT.